This T cell receptor (beta chain) comes out of a study of spatial heterogeneity in lung cancer. TCRdb re-called the 5' RACE reads with MiXCR, one entry per CDR3 protein. The profile covers some 7,000 distinct CDR3 sequences, with roughly 3.5% appearing a single time and roughly 15% taken by the ten largest. This clonotype is deemed medium-sized (0.01 to 0.1%). Antigen specificity is unknown. Overall study results and limits: Counts of expanded alpha and beta TCRs within tumors tracked the tumor nonsynonymous mutation count.

Germline V CDR1 and CDR2: SGHNT, YYREEE (reference sequence). V was cut by 2 bases and J by 3 bases, with 10 bases left in between. This CDR3 is 14 amino acids long. Documented time point: sample taken at primary tumor resection. Extraction of whole RNA from tumor, nontumor lung or frozen PBMC preceded unsorted sequencing. The receptor's source is a male donor with early-stage non-small cell lung cancer. The chain couples TRBV5-4 to TRBJ2-3, with a tentative D call TRBD2 (5 bases). The sequencing used lung tumor tissue, collected at surgery. The CDR3, as DNA: TGTGCCAGCAGCTTAAGTCGAGGGACAGATACGCAGTATTTT. This gives the protein CASSLSRGTDTQYF.